The clone carrying this T cell receptor beta chain was picked up many times. Its target is not known. This sample was taken from a study of breast tumors, draining lymph nodes, adjacent tissues. Findings and limits, study-wide: Tumor TCR diversity was below lymph nodes but above nontumor tissue. Findings are consistent with lymph node origin and intratumoral expansion of most tumor T cells.

There are 14 residues in the CDR3. V lost 4 bases to trimming and J lost 3 bases, with 13 bases between them. Looked up from germline, CDR1 is SGHRS and CDR2 is YFSETQ. TCRdb reanalysed the multiplex PCR reads using MiXCR and keeps one entry per CDR3 protein. The sample has 17,000 or so distinct CDR3 sequences; 40% to 55% are singletons. The source material was tumor-adjacent breast tissue. The chain combines TRBV5-1 with TRBJ2-5; the D gene is possibly TRBD2 (5 bases). The source of this sequence is a female donor with breast cancer. Some clones in this sample may be carry-over from other donors' samples. The CDR3 DNA reads TGCGCCAGCAGCCGAGGACTGGGCGAAGAGACCCAGTACTTC. The encoded protein is CASSRGLGEETQYF.